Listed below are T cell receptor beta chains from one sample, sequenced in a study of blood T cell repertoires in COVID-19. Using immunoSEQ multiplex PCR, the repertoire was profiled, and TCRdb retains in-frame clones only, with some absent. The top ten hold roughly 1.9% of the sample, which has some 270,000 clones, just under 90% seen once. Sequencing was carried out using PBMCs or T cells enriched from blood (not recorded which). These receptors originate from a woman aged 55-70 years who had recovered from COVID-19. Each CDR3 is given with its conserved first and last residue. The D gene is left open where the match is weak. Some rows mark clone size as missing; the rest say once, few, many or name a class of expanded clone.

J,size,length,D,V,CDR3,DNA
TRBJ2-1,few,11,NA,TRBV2,CAEGTYNEQFF,TGTGCAGAGGGTACATACAATGAGCAGTTCTTC
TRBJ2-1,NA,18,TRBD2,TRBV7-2,CASSLIASGIPLYNEQFF,TGTGCCAGCAGCTTAATTGCTAGCGGGATACCGTTGTACAATGAGCAGTTCTTC
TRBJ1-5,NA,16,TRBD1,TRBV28,CASRDTGEWSNQPQHF,TGTGCCAGCAGGGATACAGGGGAGTGGAGCAATCAGCCCCAGCATTTT
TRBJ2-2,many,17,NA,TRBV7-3,CASSLSPLLAAAGELFF,TGTGCCAGCAGCTTAAGTCCCCTACTAGCTGCCGCCGGGGAGCTGTTTTTT
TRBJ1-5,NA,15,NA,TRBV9,CASSAGQYSNQPQHF,TGTGCCAGCAGCGCAGGACAGTATAGCAATCAGCCCCAGCATTTT
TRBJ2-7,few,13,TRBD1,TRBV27,CATSGQVSYEQYF,TGTGCCACCTCGGGACAGGTTTCCTACGAGCAGTACTTC
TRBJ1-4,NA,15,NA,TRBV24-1,CATSDSTASNEKLFF,TGTGCCACCAGTGATTCGACAGCAAGTAATGAAAAACTGTTTTTT
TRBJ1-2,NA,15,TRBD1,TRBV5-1,CASSSTPDRNYGYTF,TGCGCCAGCAGCTCAACCCCGGACAGGAACTATGGCTACACCTTC
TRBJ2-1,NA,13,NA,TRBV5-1,CASSRQARNEQFF,TGCGCCAGCAGCCGACAGGCCCGCAATGAGCAGTTCTTC
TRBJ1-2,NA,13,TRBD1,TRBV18,CASSLDRNYGYTF,TGTGCCAGCTCACTGGACAGGAACTATGGCTACACCTTC
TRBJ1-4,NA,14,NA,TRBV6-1,CASSEHSVGEKLFF,TGTGCCAGCAGTGAACACAGTGTAGGTGAAAAACTGTTTTTT
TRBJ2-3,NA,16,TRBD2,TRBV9,CASSSEGSGTTDTQYF,TGTGCCAGCAGCTCCGAGGGTAGCGGGACGACAGATACGCAGTATTTT
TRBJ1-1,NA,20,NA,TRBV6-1,CASSEMGIRLTTTMNTEAFF,TGTGCCAGCAGTGAAATGGGAATTAGGCTGACTACGACTATGAACACTGAAGCTTTCTTT
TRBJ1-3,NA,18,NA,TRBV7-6,CASSLEGPPMVPGNTIYF,TGTGCCAGCAGCTTAGAGGGGCCCCCCATGGTCCCCGGGAACACCATATATTTT
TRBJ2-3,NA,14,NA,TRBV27,CASSGAGSTDTQYF,TGTGCCAGCTCCGGGGCGGGGTCCACAGATACGCAGTATTTT
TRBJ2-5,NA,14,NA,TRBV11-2,CASRKTSGGETQYF,TGTGCCAGCAGGAAGACTAGTGGGGGGGAGACCCAGTACTTC
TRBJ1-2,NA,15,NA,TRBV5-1,CASSLNGAGVYGYTF,TGCGCCAGCAGCTTGAACGGTGCAGGGGTCTATGGCTACACCTTC
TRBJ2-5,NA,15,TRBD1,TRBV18,CASSPLQGVEETQYF,TGTGCCAGCTCACCACTACAGGGGGTGGAAGAGACCCAGTACTTC
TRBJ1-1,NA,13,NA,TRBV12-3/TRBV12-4,CASSSTERAEAFF,TGTGCCAGCAGTTCAACCGAGAGGGCTGAAGCTTTCTTT
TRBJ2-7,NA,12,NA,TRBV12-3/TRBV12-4,CASSRYIAEQYF,TGTGCCAGCAGTCGATATATAGCCGAGCAGTACTTC
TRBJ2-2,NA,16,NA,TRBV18,CASSTGTPRNTGELFF,TGTGCCAGCTCAACCGGGACACCACGGAACACCGGGGAGCTGTTTTTT
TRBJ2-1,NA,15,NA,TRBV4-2,CASSQGSGPLNEQFF,TGTGCCAGCAGCCAGGGTAGCGGACCCCTCAATGAGCAGTTCTTC
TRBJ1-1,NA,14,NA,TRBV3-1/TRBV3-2,CASSYRVGDTEAFF,TGTGCCAGCAGCTACAGGGTTGGGGACACTGAAGCTTTCTTT
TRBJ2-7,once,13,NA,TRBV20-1,CSASGSGHYEQYF,TGCAGTGCTAGTGGATCTGGCCACTACGAGCAGTACTTC
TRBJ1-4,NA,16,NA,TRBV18,CASSLRVAGGEEKLFF,TGTGCCAGCTCACTAAGAGTCGCTGGAGGGGAAGAAAAACTGTTTTTT
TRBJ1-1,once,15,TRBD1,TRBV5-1,CASCRGTIPNTEAFF,TGCGCCAGCTGCAGGGGGACCATACCGAACACTGAAGCTTTCTTT
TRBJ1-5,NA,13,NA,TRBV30,CAWSVQGNQPQHF,TGTGCCTGGAGTGTTCAGGGCAATCAGCCCCAGCATTTT
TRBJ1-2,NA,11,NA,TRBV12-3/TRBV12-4,CASSLEHGYTF,TGTGCCAGCAGCCTCGAGCATGGCTACACCTTC
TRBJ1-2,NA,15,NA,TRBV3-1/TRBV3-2,CASSQAWTDFYGYTF,TGTGCCAGCAGCCAAGCGTGGACAGATTTCTATGGCTACACCTTC
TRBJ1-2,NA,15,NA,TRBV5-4,CASSSPSDLNYGYTF,TGTGCCAGCAGCAGCCCTTCCGACTTGAACTATGGCTACACCTTC
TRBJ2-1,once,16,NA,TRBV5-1,CASSWLLLSSYNEQFF,TGCGCCAGCAGCTGGTTACTCTTGAGCTCCTACAATGAGCAGTTCTTC
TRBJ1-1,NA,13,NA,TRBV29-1,CSALGQWVTEAFF,TGCAGCGCTCTTGGGCAATGGGTCACTGAAGCTTTCTTT
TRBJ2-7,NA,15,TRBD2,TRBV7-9,CASSPREGYSYEQYF,TGTGCCAGCAGCCCCCGGGAGGGCTACTCCTACGAGCAGTACTTC
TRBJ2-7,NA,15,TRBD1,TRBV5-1,CASSLSQGVYYEQYF,TGCGCCAGCAGCTTGAGCCAGGGGGTCTACTACGAGCAGTACTTC
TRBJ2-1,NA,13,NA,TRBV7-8,CASSSKREGEKFF,TGTGCCAGCAGCTCCAAAAGGGAAGGGGAAAAGTTCTTC
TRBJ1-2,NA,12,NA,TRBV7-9,CASSLQLYGYTF,TGTGCCAGCAGCTTACAACTCTATGGCTACACCTTC
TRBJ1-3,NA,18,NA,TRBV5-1,CASSLSPRTAATGNTIYF,TGCGCCAGCAGCTTGTCTCCCAGGACAGCAGCCACTGGAAACACCATATATTTT
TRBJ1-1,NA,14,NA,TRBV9,CASSVIAENTEAFF,TGTGCCAGCAGCGTAATCGCAGAGAACACTGAAGCTTTCTTT
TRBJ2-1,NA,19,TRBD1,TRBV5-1,CASSLSRLMGQRAFNEQFF,TGCGCCAGCAGCTTATCCCGCTTAATGGGACAGCGAGCGTTCAATGAGCAGTTCTTC
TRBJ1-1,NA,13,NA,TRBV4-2,CASSQREATEAFF,TGTGCCAGCAGCCAAAGGGAGGCCACTGAAGCTTTCTTT
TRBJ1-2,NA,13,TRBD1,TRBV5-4,CASGRQGADGYTF,TGTGCCAGCGGGCGACAGGGGGCAGATGGCTACACCTTC
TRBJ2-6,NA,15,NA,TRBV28,CASSFSGSGANVLTF,TGTGCCAGCAGTTTTTCAGGCTCTGGGGCCAACGTCCTGACTTTC
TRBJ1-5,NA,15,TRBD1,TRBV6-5,CASNPGQGIPQPQHF,TGTGCCAGCAACCCGGGACAGGGGATTCCCCAGCCCCAGCATTTT
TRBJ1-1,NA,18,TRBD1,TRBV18,CASSPPVLSGGLNTEAFF,TGTGCCAGCTCACCACCGGTGCTGTCAGGGGGACTGAACACTGAAGCTTTCTTT
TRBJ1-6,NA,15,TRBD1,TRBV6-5,CASSYPLDREMPLHF,TGTGCCAGCAGTTACCCTCTCGACAGGGAAATGCCCCTCCACTTT
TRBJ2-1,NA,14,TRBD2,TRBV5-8,CASSPGLAFDEQFF,TGTGCCAGCAGCCCAGGACTAGCGTTCGATGAGCAGTTCTTC
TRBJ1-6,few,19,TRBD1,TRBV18,CASSPPATGGSSYNSPLHF,TGTGCCAGCTCACCACCGGCGACAGGGGGCAGCTCCTATAATTCACCCCTCCACTTT
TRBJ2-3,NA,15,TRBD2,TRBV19,CASSIRSSGGDTQYF,TGTGCCAGTAGTATAAGATCCTCGGGAGGAGATACGCAGTATTTT
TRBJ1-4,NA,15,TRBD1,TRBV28,CASSSGTGGREKLFF,TGTGCCAGCAGTTCTGGGACAGGGGGTAGGGAAAAACTGTTTTTT
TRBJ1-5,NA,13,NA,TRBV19,CASTPRGNQPQHF,TGTGCCAGTACCCCGCGGGGCAATCAGCCCCAGCATTTT
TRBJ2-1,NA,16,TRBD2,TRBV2,CASSGTSGTRLGEQFF,TGTGCCAGCAGTGGGACTAGCGGGACCCGCCTCGGGGAGCAGTTCTTC
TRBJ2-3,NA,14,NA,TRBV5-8,CASVRQWRADTQYF,TGTGCCAGCGTTAGACAGTGGAGGGCAGATACGCAGTATTTT
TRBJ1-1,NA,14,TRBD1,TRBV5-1,CASSRGTANTEAFF,TGCGCCAGCAGTCGCGGGACAGCAAACACTGAAGCTTTCTTT
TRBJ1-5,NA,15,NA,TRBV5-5,CASSLGQGNNQPQHF,TGTGCCAGCAGCTTGGGCCAGGGTAACAATCAGCCCCAGCATTTT
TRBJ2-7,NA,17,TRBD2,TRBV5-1,CASSPQGSSGGIYEQYF,TGCGCCAGCAGCCCTCAGGGGTCTAGCGGGGGGATTTACGAGCAGTACTTC
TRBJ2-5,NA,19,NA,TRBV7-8,CASRMIGGWGSPYQETQYF,TGTGCCAGCAGGATGATAGGGGGTTGGGGTAGCCCGTACCAAGAGACCCAGTACTTC
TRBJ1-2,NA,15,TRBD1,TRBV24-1,CATSDLHRGGYGYTF,TGTGCCACCAGTGATCTACACAGGGGGGGCTATGGCTACACCTTC
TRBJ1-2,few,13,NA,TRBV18,CASSPLQGGGYTF,TGTGCCAGCTCGCCCCTACAAGGAGGTGGCTACACCTTC